Listed here are 12 T cell receptor beta chains from one sample, sequenced in a study of T-cell reconstitution after alpha-beta-depleted transplantation in children (dated by TCRdb to 2016 to 2018). Libraries were built with PCR. The instrument was an Illumina HiSeq 2500. To normalize quantification of the TCRbeta repertoire, the TCR libraries were built with molecular barcoding that relied on unique molecular identifiers. TCRdb applied fastp at Q25 and MiXCR to the public reads, then kept only in-frame beta chains. Identical CDR3 protein sequences are pooled into one entry, listed with their most common genes and DNA. Recorded for this sample are hundreds of thousands of distinct CDR3 sequences; roughly 10% of them occurred a single time. The ten largest account for 3.5% to 5% of the sample. Sequenced material: PBMCs from the stem cell graft donor, taken from the stem cell graft. The origin of the receptors is a human donor who donated a stem cell graft to a child with acute myeloid leukemia.

This clonotype was seen a few times. At one end, the junction sequence differs from germline, possibly due to a read error. CDR3 sequence: CASSQEWGSDQSQHF. CDR3 bases: TGCGCCAGCAGCCAAGAATGGGGGAGTGATCAGTCCCAGCATTTT. This rearrangement joins TRBV4-3 to TRBJ1-5; tentative D call: TRBD1 (5 bases). The germline CDR1 and CDR2 sequences are LGHNA and YSLEER. The CDR3 totals 15 residues.

This clonotype showed up just a few times. The chain links TRBV5-1 to TRBJ2-5; TRBD2 matches 7 bases. Germline V lookup: CDR1 SGHRS, CDR2 YFSETQ. The CDR3 consists of 15 residues. The trim removed 6 bases at V and 2 bases at J, leaving 10 bases unmatched. Here the CDR3 reads CASNPGGLGQETQYF. The DNA for the CDR3 is TGCGCCAGCAATCCGGGAGGACTAGGGCAAGAGACCCAGTACTTC.

In its sample, this clonotype was seen a few times. V is TRBV7-2 and J is TRBJ2-5; TRBD2 agrees at 9 bases. After removal of 1 base from V and 5 bases from J, the junction contained 5 bases not matched to a gene. The CDR3 has 15 residues. Germline CDR1 SGHTA, CDR2 FQGNSA. The CDR3 protein is CASSLGGRGSETQYF. Written as DNA, the CDR3 is TGTGCCAGCAGCTTAGGCGGGAGGGGCTCCGAGACCCAGTACTTC.

This chain joins TRBV12-3 or TRBV12-4 and TRBJ2-7; 8 nucleotides agree with TRBD1. This CDR3 has 15 amino acids. V lost 6 bases, J lost 3 bases, and 10 bases stayed unmatched. In nucleotides, the CDR3 is TGTGCCAGCAGAAGAACCGGGACAGGTCACTACGAGCAGTACTTC. Translating gives CASRRTGTGHYEQYF.

This chain uses TRBV24-1 with TRBJ2-3; D might be TRBD2 (5 bases). Per the germline V gene, CDR1 is KGHDR and CDR2 is SFDVKD. This CDR3 comprises 15 residues. Trimming shortened V by 2 bases and J by 2 bases, and 10 bases separated the two germline ends. Here the CDR3 DNA reads TGTGCCACCAGTGATTCCGGACTTCCCACAGATACGCAGTATTTT. Its translation: CATSDSGLPTDTQYF.

This clonotype was detected a few times. V and J are TRBV5-8 and TRBJ1-5; TRBD1 matches at 7 bases. Unmatched junction bases numbered 11, after V lost 4 bases and J lost 7 bases. Germline values: CDR1 SGHTS, CDR2 YDEGEE. The CDR3 sequence is 15 residues long. The CDR3 DNA follows: TGTGCCAGCAGCCCCGGACAGGTCAGGGGACAGCCCCAGCATTTT. Translation gives CASSPGQVRGQPQHF.

This clonotype was observed at least ten times. The chain has TRBV5-1 and TRBJ2-1; D uncertain. This CDR3 has 11 residues. The germline gives CDR1 SGHRS, CDR2 YFSETQ. Trimming took off 4 bases at V and 13 bases at J, with 12 bases between the two ends. The CDR3 DNA sequence: TGCGCCAGCAGCGATGGTCCCGAACAGTTCTTC. Protein sequence: CASSDGPEQFF.

The CDR3: CASRLGGVGNTEAFF. CDR3 nucleotide sequence: TGTGCCAGCAGGTTAGGGGGGGTCGGGAACACTGAAGCTTTCTTT. The genes are TRBV28 and TRBJ1-1; possible D gene TRBD1, 6 bases. The CDR3 consists of 15 residues. The V end was cut by 6 bases, the J end by 1 base, with 15 bases between. CDR1 and CDR2 (germline): MDHEN, SYDVKM.

This chain connects TRBV7-8 to TRBJ2-7; the match to TRBD1 covers 8 bases. With V trimmed by 5 bases and J by 3 bases, 6 bases remained unmatched. The CDR3 sequence is 14 residues long. CDR1 is SGHVS and CDR2 is FQNEAQ in the germline V gene. The CDR3 loop reads CASSAGQVGYEQYF. The CDR3 DNA follows: TGTGCCAGCAGCGCGGGACAGGTAGGCTACGAGCAGTACTTC.

This clonotype was detected ten times or more. The V and J genes are TRBV7-2 and TRBJ2-1, with D maybe TRBD2 (5 bases). Per germline, CDR1 SGHTA and CDR2 FQGNSA. The CDR3 totals 16 residues. V was trimmed by 0 bases and J by 3 bases, leaving 12 bases between them. CDR3 nucleotides: TGTGCCAGCAGCTTAGCGCGTCCGGGATTCTACAATGAGCAGTTCTTC. Translated, it gives CASSLARPGFYNEQFF.

The rearrangement links TRBV19 to TRBJ2-7, with 7 bases fitting TRBD1. Trimming took 6 bases from V and 4 from J; bases not matched to a gene: 9. This CDR3 is 14 amino acids long. Germline V gene lookup returns CDR1 LNHDA and CDR2 SQIVND (reference sequence). The CDR3 sequence is CASRTNRGAYEQYF. Here the CDR3 DNA reads TGTGCCAGTAGGACCAACAGGGGTGCGTACGAGCAGTACTTC.

This clonotype appeared a few times. The chain is built from TRBV6-2 or TRBV6-3 and TRBJ1-1, with 7 bases lining up with TRBD1. V lost 5 bases, J lost 7 bases, and 7 bases stayed unmatched. CDR1 and CDR2 from the germline V gene are MNHEY and SVGEGT. The length of the CDR3 is 13 residues. The CDR3 coding sequence is TGTGCCAGCAGTCCACAGGGGATACTTGAAGCTTTCTTT. Translation gives CASSPQGILEAFF.